This is a list of T cell receptor beta chains from one sample in a study of T cell repertoires in cytomegalovirus infection. TCRdb analysed the reads with MiXCR anew, one entry per CDR3 protein. The sample contains a few hundred thousand distinct CDR3 sequences, 9.1% of which appear only once. Sequences were obtained from PBMCs. These receptors were collected from a human donor in good health (CMV status not recorded). Some clones in this sample may be carry-over from other donors' samples. The CDR3 runs from the conserved cysteine through the conserved F or W. D genes are given only for firm matches. Size values are once, few and many counts, or a class for expanded clones, and some rows have none.

j_call d_call clone_size v_call cdr3_nt cdr3_aa
TRBJ1-5 - many TRBV10-3 TGTGCCATCAGTGATGGTAGCAATCAGCCCCAGCATTTT CAISDGSNQPQHF
TRBJ2-2 - few TRBV28 TGTGCCAGCAGTTCCGGACAGACCATTTACACCGGGGAGCTGTTTTTT CASSSGQTIYTGELFF
TRBJ1-6 - few TRBV19 TGTGCCAGTAGCGCGGGACAAGATAATTCACCCCTCCACTTT CASSAGQDNSPLHF
TRBJ1-1 - many TRBV7-2 TGTGCCAGCAGCTTCGGCATGAACACTGAAGCTTTCTTT CASSFGMNTEAFF
TRBJ1-2 - - TRBV30 TGTGCCTGGAGTGTATTCTCCGGTGGCTACACCTTC CAWSVFSGGYTF
TRBJ2-4 - - TRBV7-9 TGTGCCAGCAGCCGCAGGGTGGACCCGGACTTAGCCAAAAACATTCAGTACTTC CASSRRVDPDLAKNIQYF
TRBJ1-6 - many TRBV25-1 TGTGCCAGGTGCCAGGGAGGCGGCTCCTATAATTCACCCCTCCACTTT CARCQGGGSYNSPLHF
TRBJ2-1 TRBD2 many TRBV27 TGTGCCAGCAGTAACACCGGGACTAAACTCAATGAGCAGTTCTTC CASSNTGTKLNEQFF
TRBJ1-5 - many TRBV10-3 TGTGCCATCAGTCCACAGGGATGGAATCAGCCCCAGCATTTT CAISPQGWNQPQHF
TRBJ1-6 - many TRBV7-2 TGTGCCAGCAGCTTAGTTCAGATCTCAAATTCACCCCTCCACTTT CASSLVQISNSPLHF